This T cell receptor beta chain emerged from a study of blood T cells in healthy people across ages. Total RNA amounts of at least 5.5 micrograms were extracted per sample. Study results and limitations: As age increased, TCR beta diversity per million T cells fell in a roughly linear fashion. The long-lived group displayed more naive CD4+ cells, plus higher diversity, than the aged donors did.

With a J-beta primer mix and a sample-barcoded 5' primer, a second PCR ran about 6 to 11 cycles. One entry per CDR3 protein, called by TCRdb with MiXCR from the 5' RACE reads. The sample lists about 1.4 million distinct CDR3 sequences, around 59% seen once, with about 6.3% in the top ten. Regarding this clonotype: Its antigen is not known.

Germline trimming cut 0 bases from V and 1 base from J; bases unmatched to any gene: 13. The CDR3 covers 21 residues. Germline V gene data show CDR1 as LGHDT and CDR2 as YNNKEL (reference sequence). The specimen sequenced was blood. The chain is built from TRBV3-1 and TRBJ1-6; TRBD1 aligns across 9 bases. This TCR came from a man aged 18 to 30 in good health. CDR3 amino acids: CASSQEWTGEAPESYNSPLHF. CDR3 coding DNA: TGTGCCAGCAGCCAAGAGTGGACAGGGGAAGCCCCTGAGTCCTATAATTCACCCCTCCACTTT.